The 4 T cell receptor beta chains presented below share a single source sample, sequenced in a study of untreated major depressive disorder (dated by TCRdb to between 2017 and 2018). The protocol used for the library was the immunoSEQ multiplex PCR assay. TCRdb's version of the immuneACCESS table is confined to in-frame rearrangements and falls short of the full clone set. An unresolved V gene accounts for under half of the shortfall where checked; the remainder is of unknown origin. Counted in this sample were nearly 20,000 clones; under 90% of them appeared once. 0.82% of the sample is taken by the ten largest. The sample taken for sequencing was CD4+ T cells from PBMCs. These receptors all stem from a woman aged 25 to 39 in good health.

V is TRBV6-4 and J is TRBJ2-2; no definite D call. Trimming pared 4 bases from V and 2 bases from J, leaving 8 bases between. From germline, CDR1 is MRHNA and CDR2 SNTAGT. The CDR3 contains 14 residues. CDR3 nucleotides: TGTGCCAGCAGTGTTGAGTCAAACACCGGGGAGCTGTTTTTT. Amino acids: CASSVESNTGELFF.

The V gene is TRBV4-2, the J gene TRBJ1-2; D not resolved. CDR1 and CDR2 (germline): LGHNA, YNFKEQ. Trimming shortened V by 0 bases and J by 2 bases, and 4 bases separated the two germline ends. The CDR3 loop spans 13 amino acids. CDR3 residues: CASSQDRNYGYTF. The CDR3 DNA sequence: TGTGCCAGCAGCCAAGATAGAAACTATGGCTACACCTTC.

V usage is TRBV6-5 and J usage is TRBJ2-2; D is undetermined. Germline values: CDR1 MNHEY, CDR2 SVGAGI. V was cut by 3 bases and J by 4 bases, with 9 bases left in between. CDR3 length equals 14 residues. CDR3 sequence reads: CASSYSFGTGELFF. DNA of the CDR3: TGTGCCAGCAGTTATTCCTTTGGCACCGGGGAGCTGTTTTTT.

This clone has just one count. Here the CDR3 reads CASSLTSPYEQYF. CDR3 nucleotide sequence: TGCGCCAGCAGCCTTACCTCTCCATACGAGCAGTACTTC. The gene calls are TRBV5-1 and TRBJ2-7; D is unresolved. The CDR3 is made up of 13 amino acids. Deletions cut 4 bases from V and 4 bases from J, with 12 bases between. Germline assignment: CDR1 SGHRS and CDR2 YFSETQ.